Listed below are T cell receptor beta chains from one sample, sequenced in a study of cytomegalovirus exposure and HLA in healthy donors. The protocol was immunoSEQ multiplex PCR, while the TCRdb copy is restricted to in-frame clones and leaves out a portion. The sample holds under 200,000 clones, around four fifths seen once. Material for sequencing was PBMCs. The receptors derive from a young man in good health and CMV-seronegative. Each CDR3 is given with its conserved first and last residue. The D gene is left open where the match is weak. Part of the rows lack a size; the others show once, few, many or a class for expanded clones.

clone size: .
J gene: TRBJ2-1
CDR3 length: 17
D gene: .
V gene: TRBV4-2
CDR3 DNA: TGTGCCAGCAGCCAATTCCAGGGAACAGGGTCCTCCGGAGAGCAGTTCTTC
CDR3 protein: CASSQFQGTGSSGEQFF

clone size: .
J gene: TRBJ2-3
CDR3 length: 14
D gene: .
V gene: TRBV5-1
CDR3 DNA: TGCGCCAGCACAAAAGGAGCGACCACAGATACGCAGTATTTT
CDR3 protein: CASTKGATTDTQYF

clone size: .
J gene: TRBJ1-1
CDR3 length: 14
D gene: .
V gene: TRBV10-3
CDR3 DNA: TGTGCCATCAGTGAGTCGGGGAGGGTCACTGAAGCTTTCTTT
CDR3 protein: CAISESGRVTEAFF

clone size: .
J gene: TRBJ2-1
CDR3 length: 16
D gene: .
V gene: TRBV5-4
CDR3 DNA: TGTGCCAGCAGCGGAGGGTGGAGGCCCTCCTACAATGAGCAGTTCTTC
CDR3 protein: CASSGGWRPSYNEQFF

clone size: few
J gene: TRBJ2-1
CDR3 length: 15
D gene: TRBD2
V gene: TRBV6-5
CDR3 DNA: TGTGCCAGCAGCCTTCTAGCGGGGGCGTCCAATGAGCAGTTCTTC
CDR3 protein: CASSLLAGASNEQFF

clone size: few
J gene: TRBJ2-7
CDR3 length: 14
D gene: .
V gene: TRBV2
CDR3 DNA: TGTGCCAGCACCTGGACACGTTACGCCTACGAGCAGTACTTC
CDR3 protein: CASTWTRYAYEQYF

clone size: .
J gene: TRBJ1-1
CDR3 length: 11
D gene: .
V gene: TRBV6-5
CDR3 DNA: TGTGCCAGCACCCAGGGGCCCTCCGCTTTCTTT
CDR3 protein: CASTQGPSAFF

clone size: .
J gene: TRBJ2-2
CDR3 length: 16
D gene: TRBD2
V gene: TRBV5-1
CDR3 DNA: TGCGCCAGCAGCTCCAAGGGCTCGGGGGGCACCGGGGAGCTGTTTTTT
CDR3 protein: CASSSKGSGGTGELFF

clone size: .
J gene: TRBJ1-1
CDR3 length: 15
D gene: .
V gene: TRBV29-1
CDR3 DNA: TGCAGCGTAAGCGGTGTATTGGAAGGAAACACTGAAGCTTTCTTT
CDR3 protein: CSVSGVLEGNTEAFF

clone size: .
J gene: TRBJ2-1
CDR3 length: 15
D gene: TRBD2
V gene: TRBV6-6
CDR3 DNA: TGTGCCAGCACCCTAGCGGGGCCCTCCTACAATGAGCAGTTCTTC
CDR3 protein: CASTLAGPSYNEQFF

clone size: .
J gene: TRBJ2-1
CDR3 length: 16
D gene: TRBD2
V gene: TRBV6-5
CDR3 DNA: TGTGCCAGCAGTTCCCCTATAGCGGGGGACTACAATGAGCAGTTCTTC
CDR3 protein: CASSSPIAGDYNEQFF

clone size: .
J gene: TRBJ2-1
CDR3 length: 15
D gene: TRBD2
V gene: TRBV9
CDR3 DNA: TGTGCCAGCAGCGGCACTAGCGGGGGACTCAATGAGCAGTTCTTC
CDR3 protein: CASSGTSGGLNEQFF

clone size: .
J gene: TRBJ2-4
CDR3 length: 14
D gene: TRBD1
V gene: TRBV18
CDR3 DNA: TGTGCCAGCTCACCTGAACAGGGGGCACACATTCAGTACTTC
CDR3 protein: CASSPEQGAHIQYF

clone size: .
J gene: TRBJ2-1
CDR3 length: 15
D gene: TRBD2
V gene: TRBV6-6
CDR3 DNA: TGTGCCAGCAGTTCTCGTGGTAGCGGGAGCGATGAGCAGTTCTTC
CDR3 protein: CASSSRGSGSDEQFF

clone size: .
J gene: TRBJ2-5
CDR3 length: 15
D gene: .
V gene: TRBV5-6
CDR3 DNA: TGTGCCAGCAGCCCTAGGGGGGGTGGTGTGGAGACCCAGTACTTC
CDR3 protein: CASSPRGGGVETQYF

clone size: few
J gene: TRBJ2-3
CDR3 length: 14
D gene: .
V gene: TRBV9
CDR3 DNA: TGTGCCAGCAGCGGCGGGCCCCGCACAGATACGCAGTATTTT
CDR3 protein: CASSGGPRTDTQYF

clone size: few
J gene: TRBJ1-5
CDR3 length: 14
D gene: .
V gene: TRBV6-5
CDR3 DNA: TGTGCCAGCAGTTACAATGGAGGCCGCGGGCCCCAGCATTTT
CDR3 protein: CASSYNGGRGPQHF

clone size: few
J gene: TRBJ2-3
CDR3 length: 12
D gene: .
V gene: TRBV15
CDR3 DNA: TGTGCCACCAGCAGGTCGTCAGATACGCAGTATTTT
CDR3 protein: CATSRSSDTQYF

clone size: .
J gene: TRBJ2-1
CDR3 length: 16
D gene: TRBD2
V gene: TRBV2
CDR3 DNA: TGTGCCAGCAGTACACTAGCGGGGGAAATCTACAATGAGCAGTTCTTC
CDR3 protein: CASSTLAGEIYNEQFF

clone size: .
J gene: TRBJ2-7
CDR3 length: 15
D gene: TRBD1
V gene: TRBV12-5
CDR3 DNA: TGTGCTAGTGGTCTCCGGACAGGCTTCCCAAGCGAGCAGTACTTC
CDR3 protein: CASGLRTGFPSEQYF

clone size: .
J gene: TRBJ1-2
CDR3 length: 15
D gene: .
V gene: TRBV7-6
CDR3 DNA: TGTGCCAGCAGCTTAGAAAAGGAAGGATGGGGCGGCTACACCTTC
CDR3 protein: CASSLEKEGWGGYTF

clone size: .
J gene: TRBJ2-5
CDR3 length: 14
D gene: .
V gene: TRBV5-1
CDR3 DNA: TGCGCCAGCAGCTTGGAGGACAGCAAAGAGACCCAGTACTTC
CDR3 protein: CASSLEDSKETQYF

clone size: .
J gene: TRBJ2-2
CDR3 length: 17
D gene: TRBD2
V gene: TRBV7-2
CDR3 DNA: TGTGCCAGCAGCCAAGGACTAGCGGGAGTTAACACCGGGGAGCTGTTTTTT
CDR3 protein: CASSQGLAGVNTGELFF

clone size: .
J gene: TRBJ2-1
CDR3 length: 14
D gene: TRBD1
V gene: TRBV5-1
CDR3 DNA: TGCGCCAGCAGCTCCGGGACAGGTAGTATTGAGCAGTTCTTC
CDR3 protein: CASSSGTGSIEQFF

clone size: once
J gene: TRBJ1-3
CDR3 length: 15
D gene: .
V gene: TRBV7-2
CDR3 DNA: TGTGCCAGCAGCTGGCAGGACTACTCTGGAAACACCATATATTTT
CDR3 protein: CASSWQDYSGNTIYF

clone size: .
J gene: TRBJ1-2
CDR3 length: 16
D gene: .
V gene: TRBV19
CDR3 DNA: TGTGCCAGTAGCTTGGAGAGCCGCTCGGCGCCCTATGGCTACACCTTC
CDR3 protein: CASSLESRSAPYGYTF